This T cell receptor (beta chain) appears in the sequencing data of a study of CD4 T cells in relation to SARS-CoV-2 and coronaviruses. Whole-study context: ViraFEST: approximately 10-day antigen culture of PBMCs, then TCR beta CDR3 sequencing. No peptide or an HIV-1 Nef peptide pool served as negative control. Study results and caveats: No donor gave both pre-pandemic and post-infection samples. The cross-reactivity analysis covered only spike protein, not other viral proteins.

CD4+ T cells from unexposed donors were obtained before the COVID-19 pandemic (2011-2018). The cells were cultured for 10 days before CD4+ T cells were isolated. Germline loops: CDR1 MDHEN, CDR2 SYDVKM. This CDR3 spans 14 amino acids. The V segment lost 6 bases and the J segment 10 bases; nucleotides outside the gene matches: 9. With respect to this clone: Its specificity is unknown.

TCRdb's copy holds only in-frame clones and misses some; the assay was immunoSEQ multiplex PCR. The sample holds roughly 12,000 clones, 70% to 80% seen once. The clonotype was recovered from a human donor in good health. The specimen was CD4+ T cells from PBMCs, cultured in vitro. The chain couples TRBV28 to TRBJ1-6; TRBD1 matches at 7 bases. In DNA, the CDR3 is TGTGCCAGCAGACTCGGACAGGTAGAGTCACCCCTCCACTTT. Its translation is CASRLGQVESPLHF.